This TCR beta chain appears in the sequencing data of a study of Graves' ophthalmopathy and Graves' hyperthyroidism. The CDR3 sequence is 18 residues long. Germline CDR1 reads LNHDA; CDR2 reads SQIVND (reference sequence). V lost 4 bases and J 3 bases, leaving 24 bases between the germline ends. A duration under 3 months, NOSPECS ≥4, CAS ≥3 and moderate-to-severe activity characterized the donors with ophthalmopathy. PBMCs stemmed from over 9.5 ml of fresh peripheral blood. This clonotype has ten or more counts. As yet, its antigen is unknown. RNA transcripts served as template for amplifying TCR beta CDR3 sequences. Second-round multiplex PCR came after a first-round RT-PCR that employed HTBI primers. From the multiplex PCR reads, TCRdb called clonotypes with MiXCR, one entry per CDR3 protein. The data show some 200,000 distinct CDR3 sequences, under 30% seen once. Findings and caveats of the study: Blood contained most expanded thyroid clonotypes exceeding 0.001 frequency. Ophthalmopathy progression was predicted by the model at 55% to 71% sensitivity and about 72% specificity.

This sequence originates from a middle-aged man with Graves' ophthalmopathy. The V and J genes are TRBV19 and TRBJ1-2, with D unresolved. The sequencing input was peripheral blood. The CDR3 region is CASSTLPGGSLRYYGYTF. The CDR3 DNA reads TGTGCCAGTAGTACCCTACCCGGTGGGTCATTAAGATACTATGGCTACACCTTC.